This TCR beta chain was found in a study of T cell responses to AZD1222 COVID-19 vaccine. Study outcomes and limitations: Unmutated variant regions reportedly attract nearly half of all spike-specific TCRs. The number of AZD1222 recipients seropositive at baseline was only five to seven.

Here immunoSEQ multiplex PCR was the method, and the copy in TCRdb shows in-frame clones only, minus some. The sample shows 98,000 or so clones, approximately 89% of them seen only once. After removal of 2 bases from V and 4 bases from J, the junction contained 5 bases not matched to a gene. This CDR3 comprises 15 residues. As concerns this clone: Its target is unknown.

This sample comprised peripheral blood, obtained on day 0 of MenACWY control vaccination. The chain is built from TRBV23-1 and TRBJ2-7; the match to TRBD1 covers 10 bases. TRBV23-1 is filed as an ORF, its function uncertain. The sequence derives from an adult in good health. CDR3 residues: CASSQTGTGEYEQYF. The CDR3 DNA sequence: TGCGCCAGCAGTCAAACGGGGACAGGGGAGTACGAGCAGTACTTC.